The entry below describes one T cell receptor (beta chain). Its target is not known. Germline loops: CDR1 SGHNT, CDR2 YYREEE (reference sequence). V shed 2 bases, J shed 1 base, and the junction held 3 bases outside the gene matches. The CDR3 has 16 amino acids. These data are taken from a study of cytomegalovirus exposure and HLA in healthy donors. In the study overall: Counted in an early data release were about 85 million unique TCRs from HLA-typed donors. Findings of the study overall: TCR beta chain V- and J-gene trimming was linked, in a later analysis, to a missense variant in DCLRE1C.

Primers for the PCR totalled 60 Vbeta and 13 Jbeta. TCRdb keeps only in-frame clones here, not all; method: immunoSEQ multiplex PCR. The sample shows 150,000 to 200,000 clones, 75% to 85% of them seen only once. Nominal health characterized the donors when sampled, though unrecorded immune exposures were likely. The chain is built from TRBV5-4 and TRBJ2-2; 9 bases align to TRBD2. The receptor was isolated from a woman between 18 and 29 years old in good health and CMV-seropositive. Sequences were obtained from PBMCs. CDR3 coding DNA: TGTGCCAGCAGCTTAATTAGCGGGGGGAACACCGGGGAGCTGTTTTTT. Translation gives CASSLISGGNTGELFF. The complete variable domain, with remaining parts taken from reference TRBV5-4 and TRBJ2-2, reads ETGVTQSPTHLIKTRGQQVTLRCSSQSGHNTVSWYQQALGQGPQFIFQYYREEENGRGNFPPRFSGLQFPNYSSELNVNALELDDSALYLCASSLISGGNTGELFFGEGSRLTVL.